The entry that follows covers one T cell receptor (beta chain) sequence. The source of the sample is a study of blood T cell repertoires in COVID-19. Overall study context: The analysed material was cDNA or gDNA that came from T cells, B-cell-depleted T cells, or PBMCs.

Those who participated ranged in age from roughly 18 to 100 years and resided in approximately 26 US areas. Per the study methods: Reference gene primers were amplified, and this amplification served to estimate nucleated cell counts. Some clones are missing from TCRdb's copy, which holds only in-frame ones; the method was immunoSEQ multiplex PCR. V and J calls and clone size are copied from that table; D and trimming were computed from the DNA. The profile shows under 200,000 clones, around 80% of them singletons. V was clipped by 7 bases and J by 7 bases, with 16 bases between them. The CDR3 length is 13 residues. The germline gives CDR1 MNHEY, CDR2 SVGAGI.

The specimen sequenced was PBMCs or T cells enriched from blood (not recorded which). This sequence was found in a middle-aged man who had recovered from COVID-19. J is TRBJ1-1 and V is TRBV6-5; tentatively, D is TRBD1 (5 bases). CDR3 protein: CASIDGGRDEAFF. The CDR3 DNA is TGTGCCAGCATCGATGGGGGGAGGGATGAAGCTTTCTTT.